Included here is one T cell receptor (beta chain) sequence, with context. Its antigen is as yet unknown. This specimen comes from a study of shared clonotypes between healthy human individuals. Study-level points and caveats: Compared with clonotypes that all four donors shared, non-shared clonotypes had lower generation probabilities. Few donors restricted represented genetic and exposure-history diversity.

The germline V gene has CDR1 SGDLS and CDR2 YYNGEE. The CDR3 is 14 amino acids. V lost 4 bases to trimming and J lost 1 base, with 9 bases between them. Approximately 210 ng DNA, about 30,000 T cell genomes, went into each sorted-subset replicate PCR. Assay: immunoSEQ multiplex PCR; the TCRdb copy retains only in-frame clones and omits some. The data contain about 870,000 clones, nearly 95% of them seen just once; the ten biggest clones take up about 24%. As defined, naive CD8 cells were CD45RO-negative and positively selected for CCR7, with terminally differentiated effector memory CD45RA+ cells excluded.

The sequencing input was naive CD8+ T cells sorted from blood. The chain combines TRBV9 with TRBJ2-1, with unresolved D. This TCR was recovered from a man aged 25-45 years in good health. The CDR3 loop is CASSQDLSYNEQFF. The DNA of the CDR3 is TGTGCCAGCAGCCAAGATTTATCCTACAATGAGCAGTTCTTC.